Listed below are T cell receptor beta chains from one sample, sequenced in a study of cytomegalovirus exposure and HLA in healthy donors. Measured with immunoSEQ multiplex PCR; TCRdb has only the in-frame clones, and not every one. The sample lists about 160,000 clones, around four fifths occurring once. Specimen: PBMCs. The receptors here all came from a man aged 25-45 years in good health and CMV-seronegative. The CDR3 runs from the conserved cysteine through the conserved F or W. A D gene is named only where the DNA matches it firmly. A clone size is listed for some rows: how often the clone was seen (once, few, many), or a class if it is expanded.

V gene	clone size	J gene	D gene	CDR3 protein	CDR3 DNA
TRBV18	NA	TRBJ1-5	NA	CASSPGGITQPQHF	TGTGCCAGCTCACCAGGGGGGATAACTCAGCCCCAGCATTTT
TRBV20-1	NA	TRBJ1-3	NA	CSADSINTIYF	TGCAGTGCTGACTCGATTAACACCATATATTTT
TRBV7-9	NA	TRBJ2-7	TRBD1	CATELQGLGEQYF	TGTGCCACAGAGTTACAGGGGCTGGGCGAGCAGTACTTC
TRBV4-1	NA	TRBJ2-7	NA	CASSQDEGLKNEQYF	TGCGCCAGCAGCCAAGATGAGGGCCTGAAGAACGAGCAGTACTTC
TRBV7-9	NA	TRBJ2-7	NA	CASSLIFYEQYF	TGTGCCAGCAGCTTAATCTTTTACGAGCAGTACTTC
TRBV19	NA	TRBJ2-7	NA	CASSVQGTPYEQYF	TGTGCCAGTAGTGTTCAGGGGACCCCCTACGAGCAGTACTTC
TRBV28	NA	TRBJ2-7	NA	CASRLTTISKGEQYF	TGTGCCAGCAGGTTAACGACTATCTCTAAGGGAGAGCAGTACTTC
TRBV7-3	NA	TRBJ2-2	TRBD1	CASTAYSMGQVTGELFF	TGTGCCAGCACAGCTTATAGCATGGGACAGGTCACCGGGGAGCTGTTTTTT
TRBV25-1	NA	TRBJ2-5	TRBD1	CASNRGDRVQETQYF	TGTGCCAGCAATAGGGGGGACAGGGTGCAGGAGACCCAGTACTTC
TRBV27	NA	TRBJ1-2	NA	CASSLVGEGGYTF	TGTGCCAGCAGTTTGGTGGGGGAGGGTGGCTACACCTTC
TRBV30	NA	TRBJ2-7	NA	CAWSRGYEQYF	TGTGCCTGGAGCAGAGGGTACGAGCAGTACTTC
TRBV7-9	NA	TRBJ2-7	TRBD2	CASSLGAGATYEQYF	TGTGCCAGCAGCTTAGGGGCGGGAGCTACCTACGAGCAGTACTTC
TRBV25-1	NA	TRBJ2-2	NA	CASSPSTLGTGELFF	TGTGCCAGCAGTCCTTCGACATTGGGCACCGGGGAGCTGTTTTTT
TRBV28	NA	TRBJ1-2	TRBD1	CASKQDRRSYGYTF	TGTGCCAGCAAGCAGGACAGGCGCTCCTATGGCTACACCTTC
TRBV6-6	few	TRBJ2-3	NA	CASSSLMDTQYF	TGTGCCAGCAGTTCCTTAATGGATACGCAGTATTTT
TRBV10-3	NA	TRBJ1-6	TRBD1	CAISGDRGPDSPLHF	TGTGCCATCAGTGGGGACAGGGGGCCGGATTCACCCCTCCACTTT
TRBV7-3	NA	TRBJ2-1	NA	CASSSHFGTYNEQFF	TGTGCCAGCAGCTCACATTTCGGGACTTACAATGAGCAGTTCTTC
TRBV7-6	NA	TRBJ1-4	NA	CASRSLQGLNEKLFF	TGTGCCAGCAGATCTCTCCAGGGCCTTAATGAAAAACTGTTTTTT
TRBV18	NA	TRBJ2-7	TRBD2	CASSPGTSGYEQYF	TGTGCCAGCTCACCAGGGACTAGCGGTTACGAGCAGTACTTC
TRBV19	once	TRBJ2-5	TRBD2	CASSISGLAKETQYF	TGTGCCAGTAGTATATCGGGACTAGCGAAAGAGACCCAGTACTTC
TRBV7-2	NA	TRBJ2-1	NA	CASSLGTTYNEQFF	TGTGCCAGCAGCTTAGGTACAACCTACAATGAGCAGTTCTTC
TRBV28	NA	TRBJ1-2	TRBD1	CASSSPGGSNGYTF	TGTGCCAGCAGTTCACCAGGGGGCTCGAATGGCTACACCTTC
TRBV11-3	NA	TRBJ2-1	TRBD1	CASSPGGSYNEQFF	TGTGCCAGCAGCCCAGGGGGCTCCTACAATGAGCAGTTCTTC